This TCR beta chain emerged from a study of blood T cell repertoires in COVID-19. Overall study: The cDNA or gDNA used as material had been derived from T cells, B-cell-depleted T cells, or PBMCs.

Only a few counts were recorded for this clone. Source study methods: Amplified reference gene primers provided the basis for estimating nucleated cell counts. Measured with immunoSEQ multiplex PCR; TCRdb has only the in-frame clones, and not every one. V and J calls and clone size follow that table, whereas D and trimming were derived from the DNA. The sample gives 130,000 to 150,000 clones, over 70% of which show up once; approximately 2% is in the top ten. V was clipped by 1 base and J by 8 bases, with 11 bases between them. The germline V gene encodes CDR1 SGHVS and CDR2 FQNEAQ. CDR3 length: 13 residues.

This chain uses TRBV7-8 with TRBJ1-2, with D possibly being TRBD1 (6 bases). The specimen was peripheral blood. This sequence was found in a woman aged 60-75 years with acute or convalescent COVID-19. The CDR3 here is CASSLDNRAGYTF. CDR3 DNA: TGTGCCAGCAGCTTAGATAACAGGGCGGGCTACACCTTC. The full variable domain, completed using reference TRBV7-8 and TRBJ1-2, is GAGVSQSPRYKVAKRGQDVALRCDPISGHVSLFWYQQALGQGPEFLTYFQNEAQLDKSGLPSDRFFAERPEGSVSTLKIQRTQQEDSAVYLCASSLDNRAGYTFGSGTRLTVV.